The 32 T cell receptor beta chains below all came from one sample that was sequenced in a study of blood T cell repertoires in COVID-19. Sequenced by immunoSEQ multiplex PCR; TCRdb stores in-frame clones only, minus some. The repertoire holds roughly 100,000 clones, with around 86% as singletons. Sequencing was carried out using peripheral blood. Every receptor here comes from a woman of 80 years or more with active or convalescent COVID-19.

The chain is built from TRBV18 and TRBJ1-2; TRBD1 matches at 9 bases. Germline V gives CDR1 KGHSH, CDR2 LQKENI. With 3 bases clipped from V and 7 bases from J, the junction kept 6 bases outside the gene matches. The CDR3 length is 14 residues. CDR3 sequence (DNA): TGTGCCAGCTCACCTGGACAGGGGCTGTCTGGCTACACCTTC. Protein product: CASSPGQGLSGYTF.

The J gene is TRBJ1-1, the V gene TRBV11-2; weak D call: TRBD1 (5 bases). The ends were cut back, 1 base at V and 6 bases at J, with 9 bases in the middle. The CDR3 extends over 13 amino acids. Germline lookup yields CDR1 SGHAT and CDR2 FQNNGV. The CDR3 sequence is CASSLGPGAEAFF. The CDR3 DNA reads TGTGCCAGCAGCTTAGGACCGGGGGCTGAAGCTTTCTTT.

The rearrangement joins TRBV7-3 to TRBJ2-2; 8 bases fit TRBD2. Germline lookup yields CDR1 SGHTA and CDR2 FQGTGA. The CDR3 totals 14 residues. The junction had 3 bases not matched to a gene; V was cut back by 5 bases and J by 4 bases. The CDR3 loop reads CASSPRGVTGELFF. Here the CDR3 DNA reads TGTGCCAGCAGCCCGCGGGGGGTCACCGGGGAGCTGTTTTTT.

A single count supports this clone. The rearrangement links TRBV5-1 to TRBJ2-7; 8 bases map to TRBD1. The CDR3 contains 15 residues. V trimming: 4 bases; J trimming: 2 bases; junction bases outside the gene matches: 8. The V gene's germline CDR1 is SGHRS and CDR2 YFSETQ. CDR3 residues: CASSTWTGSPYEQYF. In nucleotides, the CDR3 is TGCGCCAGCAGCACCTGGACAGGGAGCCCCTACGAGCAGTACTTC.

The chain combines TRBV25-1 with TRBJ1-6; perhaps TRBD1 as D (5 bases). This CDR3 spans 14 amino acids. V lost 6 bases to trimming and J lost 8 bases, with 14 bases between them. Germline CDR1 and CDR2: MGHDK and SYGVNS. This CDR3 reads CASRISGSYSPLHF. CDR3 DNA: TGTGCCAGCAGAATATCAGGGTCGTATTCACCCCTCCACTTT.

CDR3: CASTPTLQETQYF. The CDR3 region has the DNA TGTGCCAGCACCCCGACTTTACAAGAGACCCAGTACTTC. This chain links TRBV12-3 or TRBV12-4 with TRBJ2-5; D call uncertain. V gave up 7 bases and J gave up 2 bases, with 11 bases separating them. The CDR3 is made up of 13 amino acids.

The chain uses TRBV6-6 and TRBJ2-1; unclear D gene. Germline V lookup: CDR1 MNHNY, CDR2 SVGAGI (reference sequence). V shed 0 bases and J shed 4 bases, with 13 bases lying between them. CDR3 length: 16 residues. The CDR3 region has the DNA TGTGCCAGCAGTTACTCGAGCTCCCCCTCATACAATGAGCAGTTCTTC. This translates into CASSYSSSPSYNEQFF.

The CDR3 DNA is TGTGCCAGCAGTGAAGGCACGAGAAATCAGCCCCAGCATTTT. Its protein is CASSEGTRNQPQHF. This chain uses TRBV6-1 with TRBJ1-5, with D hard to call. The CDR3 has 14 amino acids. CDR1 is MNHNS, CDR2 SASEGT, per germline. The V end lost 1 base, the J end lost 4 bases, and 8 bases lay between the germline ends.

V and J are TRBV24-1 and TRBJ2-7; D gene unclear. Per germline, CDR1 KGHDR and CDR2 SFDVKD. There are 14 residues in the CDR3. V lost 4 bases and J lost 6, with 15 bases in between. DNA of the CDR3: TGTGCCACCAGTGACCATCCTAGAAACTCCGAGCAGTACTTC. This sequence encodes CATSDHPRNSEQYF.

This rearrangement joins TRBV19 to TRBJ1-2; D not resolved. Trimming cost V 0 bases and J 4 bases, with 15 bases left between them. There are 16 residues in the CDR3. Germline assignment: CDR1 LNHDA and CDR2 SQIVND (reference sequence). The CDR3 DNA reads as TGTGCCAGTAGTATAGAAAGTTCGGGTCGGGTCTATGGCTACACCTTC. This encodes CASSIESSGRVYGYTF.

This chain links TRBV5-1 with TRBJ1-1, with 7 positions matching TRBD1. V dropped 4 bases and J dropped 0; count of bases not matched to a gene: 3. The CDR3 covers 14 residues. Germline assignment: CDR1 SGHRS and CDR2 YFSETQ. CDR3 DNA sequence: TGCGCCAGCAGCACAGACAGGGTGAACACTGAAGCTTTCTTT. This gives the protein CASSTDRVNTEAFF.

The chain carries TRBV7-2 and TRBJ2-2; 7 bases line up with TRBD1. J gave up 5 bases and V 5 bases, and 2 bases lay outside the gene matches. Germline CDR1 is SGHTA and CDR2 is FQGNSA. CDR3 length: 13 amino acids. The CDR3, as DNA: TGTGCCAGCAGCATACAGGGGACCGGGGAGCTGTTTTTT. Translating it yields CASSIQGTGELFF.

CDR3 nucleotide sequence: TGTGCCAGCAGCGTCAGGGATTGGGGTGAAGCTTTCTTT. The encoded protein is CASSVRDWGEAFF. This sequence joins TRBV9 and TRBJ1-1; TRBD1 is a possible D gene (5 bases). The length of the CDR3 is 13 residues. Trimming pared 2 bases from V and 7 bases from J, leaving 12 bases between. Germline CDR1 reads SGDLS; CDR2 reads YYNGEE.

The chain employs TRBV2 and TRBJ2-2; 8 bases agree with TRBD1. V shed 5 bases, J shed 4 bases, and the junction held 9 bases outside the gene matches. The CDR3 is 16 residues long. CDR1 is SNHLY and CDR2 is FYNNEI in the germline V gene. The CDR3 DNA reads TGTGCCAGCAGTCAGGGGGCACCCCTATTCACCGGGGAGCTGTTTTTT. It yields the protein CASSQGAPLFTGELFF.

This clone has a handful of counts. The chain links TRBV28 to TRBJ1-1; D is possibly TRBD1 (5 bases). The germline V gene has CDR1 MDHEN and CDR2 SYDVKM. The CDR3 is made up of 18 amino acids. Trimming removed 4 bases at V and 1 base at J, with 22 bases between. The CDR3, as DNA: TGTGCCAGCAGTTCCCTCAGGGACTCCGGCATAACGAACACTGAAGCTTTCTTT. Protein sequence: CASSSLRDSGITNTEAFF. The variable domain in full, completed from reference TRBV28 and TRBJ1-1, reads DVKVTQSSRYLVKRTGEKVFLECVQDMDHENMFWYRQDPGLGLRLIYFSYDVKMKEKGDIPEGYSVSREKKERFSLILESASTNQTSMYLCASSSLRDSGITNTEAFFGQGTRLTVV.

The chain couples TRBV4-3 to TRBJ1-1, with TRBD1 identical over 7 bases. CDR1 LGHNA and CDR2 YSLEER come from the germline V gene. The CDR3 contains 16 residues. The J segment lost 0 bases and the V segment lost 3 bases, leaving 7 bases of the junction unmatched. The CDR3 sequence is CASSHIQGVMNTEAFF. For the CDR3, the DNA is TGCGCCAGCAGCCATATCCAGGGGGTTATGAACACTGAAGCTTTCTTT.

V and J are TRBV19 and TRBJ1-5; the match to TRBD1 covers 9 bases. V gave up 6 bases and J gave up 7 bases; unmatched junction bases: 7. Germline V gene lookup returns CDR1 LNHDA and CDR2 SQIVND (reference sequence). The CDR3 is 14 residues long. CDR3 bases: TGTGCCAGTAGGCCTACAGGGGGCCGACAGCCCCAGCATTTT. It encodes CASRPTGGRQPQHF.

This clone was observed a handful of times. This chain links TRBV12-3 or TRBV12-4 with TRBJ2-5, with D possibly being TRBD1 (6 bases). V was cut by 8 bases and J by 5 bases, with 15 bases left in between. The CDR3 is 13 amino acids. The CDR3 loop reads CASGYRAQETQYF. The CDR3 nucleotides read TGTGCCAGCGGTTACAGGGCTCAGGAGACCCAGTACTTC.

The chain recombines TRBV28 with TRBJ1-6; D gene uncertain. This CDR3 region has 17 residues. Trimming pared 6 bases from V and 4 bases from J, leaving 19 bases between. Looked up from germline, CDR1 is MDHEN and CDR2 is SYDVKM. The CDR3 loop reads CASRFLGFIGYNSPLHF. In DNA form, the CDR3 reads TGTGCCAGCAGATTTCTTGGGTTTATCGGGTATAATTCACCCCTCCACTTT. The complete variable domain, with remaining parts taken from reference TRBV28 and TRBJ1-6, reads DVKVTQSSRYLVKRTGEKVFLECVQDMDHENMFWYRQDPGLGLRLIYFSYDVKMKEKGDIPEGYSVSREKKERFSLILESASTNQTSMYLCASRFLGFIGYNSPLHFGNGTRLTVT.

Only one count was recorded for this clone. The V and J genes are TRBV10-3 and TRBJ1-2; the match to TRBD1 covers 7 bases. This CDR3 is built from 14 residues. CDR1 and CDR2 from the germline V gene are ENHRY and SYGVKD. Trimming cost V 4 bases and J 3 bases; bases outside gene matches: 5. The CDR3 reads CAISGAQGDYGYTF. CDR3 nucleotides: TGTGCCATCAGTGGGGCCCAGGGGGACTATGGCTACACCTTC.

The chain joins TRBV18 to TRBJ1-2; D not resolved. The germline V gene encodes CDR1 KGHSH and CDR2 LQKENI. The V end lost 2 bases, the J end lost 3 bases, and 10 bases lay between the germline ends. The CDR3 extends over 14 amino acids. The CDR3 reads CASSPVAGDYGYTF. The CDR3 DNA reads TGTGCCAGCTCACCAGTCGCAGGCGACTATGGCTACACCTTC.

The rearrangement links TRBV4-3 to TRBJ1-2; D not resolved. V shed 1 base and J shed 0 bases, with 9 bases lying between them. Germline values: CDR1 LGHNA, CDR2 YSLEER. The CDR3 totals 15 residues. The CDR3 DNA sequence: TGCGCCAGCAGCCAAGTTACTGGAGCTAACTATGGCTACACCTTC. It codes for CASSQVTGANYGYTF.

The rearrangement uses TRBV19 and TRBJ1-5; possibly TRBD1 for D (5 bases). Germline V gives CDR1 LNHDA, CDR2 SQIVND (reference sequence). Deletions cut 5 bases from V and 0 bases from J, with 14 bases between. The CDR3 covers 16 residues. The chain's CDR3 is CASSLPTAYSNQPQHF. CDR3 coding DNA: TGTGCCAGTAGTCTGCCGACAGCATATAGCAATCAGCCCCAGCATTTT.

This chain joins TRBV19 and TRBJ1-3; D not resolved. Trimming removed 6 bases at V and 2 bases at J, with 20 bases between. Looked up from germline, CDR1 is LNHDA and CDR2 is SQIVND (reference sequence). CDR3 length: 17 residues. The CDR3 loop reads CASSSEAKRYPGNTIYF. CDR3 in DNA: TGTGCCAGTAGCTCCGAGGCCAAACGGTATCCTGGAAACACCATATATTTT.

Details on this clone: One end of the junction does not line up with germline, which may come from a read error. The chain links TRBV6-5 to TRBJ1-2, with D uncertain. CDR3 length: 16 residues. Germline-derived CDR1 and CDR2 are MNHEY and SVGAGI. CDR3 residues: CASSYTVSKSTYSYTF. The CDR3 region has the DNA TGTGCCAGCAGTTATACAGTCAGCAAATCAACCTATAGCTACACCTTC.

A single count supports this clone. CDR3 in amino acids: CASSQDYGLGSNSPLHF. As DNA, the CDR3 is TGTGCCAGCAGCCAAGACTACGGACTCGGCAGTAATTCACCCCTCCACTTT. The chain uses TRBV3-1 (or the pseudogene TRBV3-2) and TRBJ1-6; D remains ambiguous. Germline loops: CDR1 LGHDT, CDR2 YNNKEL (reference sequence). V lost 0 bases to trimming and J lost 6 bases, with 15 bases between them. The CDR3 extends over 17 amino acids.

The chain employs TRBV7-6 and TRBJ2-1; TRBD2 might be the D (5 bases). V was pared by 5 bases and J by 4 bases, with 9 bases between. CDR1 SGHVS and CDR2 FNYEAQ come from the germline V gene. The CDR3 loop spans 13 amino acids. The CDR3 protein is CASSPTNYNEQFF. CDR3 nucleotide sequence: TGTGCCAGCAGCCCGACTAATTACAATGAGCAGTTCTTC.

This rearrangement joins TRBV7-2 to TRBJ2-2, with a tentative D call TRBD2 (5 bases). The CDR3 extends over 14 amino acids. V lost 6 bases to trimming and J lost 4 bases, with 12 bases between them. The germline gives CDR1 SGHTA, CDR2 FQGNSA. The DNA for the CDR3 is TGTGCCAGCAGTCCCGAGGGCGCCACCGGGGAGCTGTTTTTT. It encodes CASSPEGATGELFF.

The J gene is TRBJ2-5, the V gene TRBV12-5; maybe TRBD2 (5 bases). The CDR3 runs to 13 residues. The ends were cut back, 5 bases at V and 3 bases at J, with 10 bases in the middle. Germline values: CDR1 LGHNT, CDR2 FRNRAP. The CDR3 sequence is CASGRRVEETQYF. CDR3 sequence (DNA): TGTGCTAGTGGTCGGCGGGTGGAAGAGACCCAGTACTTC. The variable domain in full, with the rest retrieved from reference TRBV12-5 and TRBJ2-5, is DARVTQTPRHKVTEMGQEVTMRCQPILGHNTVFWYRQTMMQGLELLAYFRNRAPLDDSGMPKDRFSAEMPDATLATLKIQPSEPRDSAVYFCASGRRVEETQYFGPGTRLLVL.

The chain joins TRBV4-1 to TRBJ2-1, with 7 bases identical to TRBD2. Trimming cost V 0 bases and J 6 bases; bases outside gene matches: 11. Germline CDR1 and CDR2: MGHRA and YSYEKL. The CDR3 loop spans 17 amino acids. The DNA for the CDR3 is TGCGCCAGCAGCCAAGATACTATGATAGCGGGCGCCAATGAGCAGTTCTTC. Amino acid sequence: CASSQDTMIAGANEQFF.

This chain joins TRBV6-2 or TRBV6-3 and TRBJ2-7, with 7 bases fitting TRBD1. V was clipped by 5 bases and J by 1 base; unmatched bases: 8. Looked up from germline, CDR1 is MNHEY and CDR2 is SVGEGT. The CDR3 runs 15 residues. The CDR3 bases are TGTGCCAGCAGTGCTCTCGGACAGGCTTCCTACGAGCAGTACTTC. This gives the protein CASSALGQASYEQYF.

V and J are TRBV18 and TRBJ2-5, with 11 bases that match TRBD2. CDR3 size: 17 residues. Germline assignment: CDR1 KGHSH and CDR2 LQKENI. V lost 4 bases and J lost 4; bases outside the gene matches: 11. CDR3 protein: CASSQSTIGLAGETQYF. The DNA of the CDR3 is TGTGCCAGCTCACAAAGCACAATCGGACTAGCGGGAGAGACCCAGTACTTC.